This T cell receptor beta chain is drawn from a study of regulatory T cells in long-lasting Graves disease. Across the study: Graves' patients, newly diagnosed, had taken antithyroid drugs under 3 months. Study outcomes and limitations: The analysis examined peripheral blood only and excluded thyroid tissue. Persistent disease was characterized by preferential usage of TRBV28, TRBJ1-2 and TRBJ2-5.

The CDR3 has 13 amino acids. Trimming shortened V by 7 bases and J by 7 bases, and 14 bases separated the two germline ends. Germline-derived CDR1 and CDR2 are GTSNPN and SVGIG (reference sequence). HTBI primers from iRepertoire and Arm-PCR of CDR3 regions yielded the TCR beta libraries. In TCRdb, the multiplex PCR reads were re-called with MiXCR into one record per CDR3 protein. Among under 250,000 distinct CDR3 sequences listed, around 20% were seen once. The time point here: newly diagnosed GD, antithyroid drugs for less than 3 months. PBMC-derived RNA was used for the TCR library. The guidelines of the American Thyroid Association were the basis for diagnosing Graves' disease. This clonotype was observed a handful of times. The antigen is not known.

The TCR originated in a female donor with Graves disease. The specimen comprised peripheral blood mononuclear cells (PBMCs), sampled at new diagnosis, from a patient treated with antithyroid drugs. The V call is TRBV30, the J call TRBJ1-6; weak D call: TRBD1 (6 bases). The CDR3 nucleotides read TGTGCCTCTCGCCGGGACACAAATTCACCCCTCCACTTT. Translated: CASRRDTNSPLHF. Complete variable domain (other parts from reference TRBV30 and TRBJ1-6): SQTIHQWPATLVQPVGSPLSLECTVEGTSNPNLYWYRQAAGRGLQLLFYSVGIGQISSEVPQNLSASRPQDRQFILSSKKLLLSDSGFYLCASRRDTNSPLHFGNGTRLTVT.